The TCR beta chain described here comes from a study of Ad26.COV2.S vaccination and SARS-CoV-2 variants. Comment on this clone: What it binds is unknown.

Whole-study results and caveats: People who got the vaccine had more spike-specific TCR breadth than people who got placebo.

CDR3 length equals 16 residues. Germline V gene data show CDR1 as LGHNT and CDR2 as FRNRAP. J lost 4 bases, V lost 1 base, and 7 bases had no gene match. Treatment reported: roughly 19 received Ad26.COV2.S at low or high dose, single or two shots; 5 received placebo; per-sample allocation not given. After the first vaccine or placebo injection, samples were drawn on day 63. Boston provided a donor who was an adult aged 18-55 years. Here immunoSEQ multiplex PCR was the method, and the copy in TCRdb shows in-frame clones only, minus some. The sample records around 240,000 clones, approximately 90% being singletons.

The chain uses TRBV12-5 and TRBJ1-5; 7 nucleotides agree with TRBD1. The clonotype was recovered from a person between 18 and 59 years old who received the Ad26.COV2.S COVID-19 vaccine or a placebo. Sequenced material: peripheral blood, taken in a trial of Ad26.COV2.S vaccine versus placebo. The CDR3 loop reads CASGLGQGSTNQPQHF. DNA for the CDR3: TGTGCTAGTGGTTTGGGACAGGGAAGTACTAATCAGCCCCAGCATTTT. The full variable domain, completed using reference TRBV12-5 and TRBJ1-5, is DARVTQTPRHKVTEMGQEVTMRCQPILGHNTVFWYRQTMMQGLELLAYFRNRAPLDDSGMPKDRFSAEMPDATLATLKIQPSEPRDSAVYFCASGLGQGSTNQPQHFGDGTRLSIL.